This T cell receptor (beta chain) comes out of a study of T cell changes during pregnancy in multiple sclerosis. V dropped 7 bases and J dropped 0 bases, with 10 bases sitting between them. This CDR3 has 14 residues. Germline loops: CDR1 WSHSY, CDR2 SAAADI. Produced via immunoSEQ multiplex PCR; TCRdb's table is partial and in-frame only. Of 45,000 to 65,000 clones listed, 85% to 95% are singletons. In this sample, this clone turned up once. Sequenced material: CD8+ T cells from peripheral blood mononuclear cells, taken in the third trimester of pregnancy. V gene TRBV10-2 combines with J gene TRBJ2-1; perhaps TRBD2 as D (6 bases). The source of this sequence is a female donor with multiple sclerosis, enrolled in a pregnancy study. CDR3 nucleotides: TGCGCCAGCAACGGACTAAGCTCCTACAATGAGCAGTTCTTC. This gives the protein CASNGLSSYNEQFF.